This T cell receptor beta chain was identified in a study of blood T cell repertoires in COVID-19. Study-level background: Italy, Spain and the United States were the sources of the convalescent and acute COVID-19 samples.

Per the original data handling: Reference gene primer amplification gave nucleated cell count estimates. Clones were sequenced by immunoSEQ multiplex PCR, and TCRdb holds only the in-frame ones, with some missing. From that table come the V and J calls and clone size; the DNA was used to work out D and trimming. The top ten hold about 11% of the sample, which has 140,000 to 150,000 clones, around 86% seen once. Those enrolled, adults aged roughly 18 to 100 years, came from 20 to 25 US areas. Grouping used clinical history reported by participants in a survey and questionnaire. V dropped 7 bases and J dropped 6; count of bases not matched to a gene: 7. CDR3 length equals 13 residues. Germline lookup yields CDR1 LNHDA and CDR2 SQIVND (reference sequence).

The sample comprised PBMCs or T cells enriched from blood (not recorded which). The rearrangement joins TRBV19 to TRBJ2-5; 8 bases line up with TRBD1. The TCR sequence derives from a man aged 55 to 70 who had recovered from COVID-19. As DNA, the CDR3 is TGTGCCAGTACACAGGGGGTAGGGAAGACCCAGTACTTC. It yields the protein CASTQGVGKTQYF. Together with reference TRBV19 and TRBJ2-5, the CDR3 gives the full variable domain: DGGITQSPKYLFRKEGQNVTLSCEQNLNHDAMYWYRQDPGQGLRLIYYSQIVNDFQKGDIAEGYSVSREKKESFPLTVTSAQKNPTAFYLCASTQGVGKTQYFGPGTRLLVL.